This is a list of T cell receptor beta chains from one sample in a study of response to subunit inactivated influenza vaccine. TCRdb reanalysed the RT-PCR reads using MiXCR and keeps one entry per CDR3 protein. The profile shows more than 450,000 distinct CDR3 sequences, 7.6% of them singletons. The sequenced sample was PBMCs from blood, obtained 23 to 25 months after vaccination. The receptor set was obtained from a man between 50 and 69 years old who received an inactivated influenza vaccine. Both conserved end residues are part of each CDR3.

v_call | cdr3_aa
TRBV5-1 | CASSLVSGSQETQYF
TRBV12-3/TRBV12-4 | CASSLQYQPQHF
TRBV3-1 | CASSQGRYNEQFF
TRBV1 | CTSSQDLGLSRHYTF
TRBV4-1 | CASSQASWTGSSYNEQFF
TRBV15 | CATSPTRNTGELFF
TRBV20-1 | CSARVGSGRGHEQYF
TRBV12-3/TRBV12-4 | CASSFGRGRGFGNTEAFF
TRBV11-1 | CASTLELDQETQYF
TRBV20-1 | CSAKEKGPGYTF
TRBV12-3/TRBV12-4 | CAIGQGNTDTQYF
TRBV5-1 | CASQSIRDGYTF
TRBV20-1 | CSARGAGGTGDTDTQYF
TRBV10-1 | CASSGTGGSYEQYF
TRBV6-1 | CASSPDRASPPSDNEQFF
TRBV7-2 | CASSPQGGHSNQPQHF
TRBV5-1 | CASSLSRDRGNEKLFF
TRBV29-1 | CSVGVRAANQPQHF
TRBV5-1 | CASSADPNGKLFF
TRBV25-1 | CASSQDRTHEQYF
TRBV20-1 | CSARAIGGHTNTGELFF
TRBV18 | CASSRRVSSYNEQFF
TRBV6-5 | CASSYGTSLQETQYF
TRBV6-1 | CASILGLGQETQYF
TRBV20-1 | CSARVGSGRETQYF
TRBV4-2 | CASRGTGSVNYGYTF
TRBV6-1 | CASSLGRAGKNGYTF
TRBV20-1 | CSASPGASQETQYF
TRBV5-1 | CASAGAAAYEQYF
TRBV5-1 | CASRLGVNTEAFF
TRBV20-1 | CSASRSGLNTEAFF
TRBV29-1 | CSVRGLLYNEQFF
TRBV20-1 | CSARGPGTGLSYEQYF
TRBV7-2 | CASSLGNTVDTQYF
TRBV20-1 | CSAAKREGSDTQYF
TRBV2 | CASGRQGLHSYNEQFF
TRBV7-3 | CASSLKGPNPGTAGTDTQYF
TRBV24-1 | CATRESGSPQETQYF
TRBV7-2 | CASSLMKAGYNEQFF
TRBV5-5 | CASSPGVAGGYEQYF
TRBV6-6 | CASSSTGQAEQYF
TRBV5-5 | CASSLAPGGPGYRNEQFF
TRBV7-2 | CASSPTGTGINQPQHF
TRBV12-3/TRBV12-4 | CASSFGTGYGYTF
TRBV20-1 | CSLPTGYTDTQYF
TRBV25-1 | CASSELTAGPNNEQFF
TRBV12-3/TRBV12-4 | CASSGGGQENYGYTF
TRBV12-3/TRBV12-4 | CASSPSGVETDTQYF
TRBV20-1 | CSAMTGSGTHSNQPQHF
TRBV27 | CASRPSFRGLTYEQYF
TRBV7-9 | CASSLPQAGNGEQFF
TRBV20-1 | CSARTLAGADHLGHEQFF
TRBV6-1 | CASSEFSLGVQPQHF
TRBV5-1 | CASSTGLAGAATGELFF
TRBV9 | CASSLAGAAYQETQYF